One sample yielded the 9 T cell receptor beta chains listed below, sequenced in a study of blood T cell repertoires in COVID-19. The table came from immunoSEQ multiplex PCR; TCRdb's copy has only in-frame clones and leaves some out. The table includes tens of thousands of clones, roughly 85% detected once. The sample was peripheral blood. The receptors originated from a man between 50 and 59 years old with acute or convalescent COVID-19.

The genes are TRBV7-9 and TRBJ2-3, with 7 bases aligning to TRBD2. The germline CDR1 and CDR2 sequences are SEHNR and FQNEAQ (reference sequence). CDR3 length: 16 amino acids. The trim removed 1 base at V and 6 bases at J, leaving 10 bases unmatched. CDR3: CASSLDLGGSWDTQYF. CDR3 nucleotides: TGTGCCAGCAGCTTAGACTTGGGCGGGAGCTGGGATACGCAGTATTTT.

Concerning this clone: The junction differs from germline at one of its ends, possibly a read error. The V and J genes are TRBV30 and TRBJ1-4, with 10 bases identical to TRBD1. The CDR3 is 15 amino acids. Germline CDR1 GTSNPN, CDR2 SVGIG (reference sequence). The CDR3 coding sequence is TGTGCCTGGGACAGGGGGCGGTCATATCCTGAAATACTGTTTTTT. This codes for CAWDRGRSYPEILFF.

V gene TRBV24-1 combines with J gene TRBJ2-1; 10 nucleotides line up with TRBD1. The CDR3 has 11 residues. Trimming removed 6 bases from V and 16 bases from J; junction bases left unmatched: 5. Germline V lookup: CDR1 KGHDR, CDR2 SFDVKD. The CDR3 here is CATSRGTGVFF. Here the CDR3 DNA reads TGTGCCACCAGTCGAGGGACAGGGGTTTTCTTC.

The V and J genes are TRBV27 and TRBJ2-2; TRBD2 agrees at 10 bases. The CDR3 has 17 residues. Germline CDR1 is MNHEY and CDR2 is SMNVEV (reference sequence). With 5 bases clipped from V and 4 bases from J, the junction kept 10 bases outside the gene matches. The DNA of the CDR3 is TGTGCCAGCAGTCTGCTAGCGGGGGACACAAGCACCGGGGAGCTGTTTTTT. This translates into CASSLLAGDTSTGELFF.

This clone was counted only a few times. This chain connects TRBV7-3 to TRBJ1-1, with D maybe TRBD1 (5 bases). The CDR3 is made up of 14 amino acids. The ends were cut back, 5 bases at V and 4 bases at J, with 14 bases in the middle. Germline CDR1 and CDR2: SGHTA and FQGTGA. The CDR3 coding sequence is TGTGCCAGCAGCCCAGCAGGGCGGGGCACTGAAGCTTTCTTT. Protein: CASSPAGRGTEAFF.

The chain couples TRBV7-6 to TRBJ2-2; 9 bases align to TRBD1. This CDR3 has 18 amino acids. The V gene's germline CDR1 is SGHVS and CDR2 FNYEAQ. V was pared by 5 bases and J by 2 bases, with 12 bases of the junction left unmatched. The CDR3 DNA reads TGTGCCAGCAGCGCCCGGGACAGGGCTTGGCATAACACCGGGGAGCTGTTTTTT. It specifies CASSARDRAWHNTGELFF.

The J gene is TRBJ2-5, the V gene TRBV10-3, with 8 bases lining up with TRBD1. CDR1 is ENHRY and CDR2 is SYGVKD in the germline V gene. Germline trimming cut 0 bases from V and 3 bases from J; bases unmatched to any gene: 3. The CDR3 spans 15 residues. In DNA, the CDR3 is TGTGCCATCAGTGAGTCGAGGACAGGGAAAGAGACCCAGTACTTC. It is translated as CAISESRTGKETQYF.

The rearrangement uses TRBV29-1 and TRBJ2-7; no definite D call. The CDR3 has 11 residues. Germline V gene sequence: CDR1 SQVTM, CDR2 ANQGSEA. V dropped 6 bases and J dropped 7 bases, with 13 bases sitting between them. This CDR3 is CSVPGSAEQYF. The CDR3 DNA sequence: TGCAGCGTCCCCGGGTCCGCGGAGCAGTACTTC.

The chain uses TRBV2 and TRBJ2-2; 8 nucleotides line up with TRBD2. This CDR3 is built from 15 residues. Germline CDR1 reads SNHLY; CDR2 reads FYNNEI. The V segment lost 8 bases and the J segment 0 bases; nucleotides outside the gene matches: 5. CDR3 residues: CASSGLAANTGELFF. CDR3 coding DNA: TGTGCCAGCTCCGGACTAGCAGCGAACACCGGGGAGCTGTTTTTT.